This T cell receptor beta chain is drawn from a study of T cells in Graves' hyperthyroidism and ophthalmopathy. General study results and limits: The blood repertoire included most of the expanded thyroid clonotypes above 0.001. Ophthalmopathy was identified by the model a median roughly six months ahead of onset.

Exclusion of a patient resulted from uncontrolled infection, other autoimmune disease, pregnancy or lactation. Trimming pared 2 bases from V and 1 base from J, leaving 13 bases between. Germline CDR1 reads LGHDT; CDR2 reads YNNKEL (reference sequence). This CDR3 has 16 residues. This clonotype has at least ten counts. Its antigen is still unknown. Amplified TCR beta CDR3 regions came from RNA transcripts. The HTBI primer set was used in a first-round RT-PCR of the TCR CDR3. TCRdb fed the multiplex PCR reads into MiXCR, producing one record per CDR3 protein. The table lists around 570,000 distinct CDR3 sequences, just under 20% of them singletons.

The specimen sequenced was blood. The receptor was derived from a man aged 35-49 years with Graves' ophthalmopathy. The chain combines TRBV3-1 with TRBJ2-3, with D maybe TRBD1 (5 bases). The DNA of the CDR3 is TGTGCCAGCAGCCAAAGGCCAGGGTCTGGCACAGATACGCAGTATTTT. Residues: CASSQRPGSGTDTQYF.